The clone carrying this T cell receptor beta chain was counted once. Its specificity is unknown. J gave up 5 bases and V 4 bases, and 9 bases lay outside the gene matches. The CDR3 has 16 residues. The sample is drawn from a study of CD8 T cells in ankylosing spondylitis. Notes on the study in general: In synovial fluid and blood from reactive arthritis, some motif variants were previously reported. Disease-linked clones reportedly showed significant enrichment in matched ankylosing spondylitis synovial fluid. Several highly homologous variants made up a TCR beta motif, and this motif appeared characteristic of ankylosing spondylitis blood. Disease-linked clones were CD8+ and relatively rare in peripheral blood.

Making the TCR beta libraries involved quantitative 5'-RACE with molecular barcodes. TCRdb called the 5' RACE reads again in MiXCR, with one record for every CDR3 protein. The sample yields 670,000 or so distinct CDR3 sequences, roughly 19% seen once. Sequences were obtained from blood, either unsorted or a sorted T cell fraction (not recorded which). This TCR was recovered from a male donor with ankylosing spondylitis. The rearrangement links TRBV12-3 or TRBV12-4 to TRBJ2-5, with TRBD2 matching 11 bases. CDR3 sequence (DNA): TGTGCCAGCAGTTACCTGGGGGTAGCGGGAGGGGAGACCCAGTACTTC. Translation: CASSYLGVAGGETQYF.